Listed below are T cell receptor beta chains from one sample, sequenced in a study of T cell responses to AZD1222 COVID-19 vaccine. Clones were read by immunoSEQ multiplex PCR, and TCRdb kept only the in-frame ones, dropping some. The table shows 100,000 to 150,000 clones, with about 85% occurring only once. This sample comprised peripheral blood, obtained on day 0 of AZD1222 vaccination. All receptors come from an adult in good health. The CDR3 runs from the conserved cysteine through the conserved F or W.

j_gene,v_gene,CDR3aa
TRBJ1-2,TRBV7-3,CASSLMAGEGYGYTF
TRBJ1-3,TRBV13,CASSPGTAAVTIYF
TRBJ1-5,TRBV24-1,CATSDTGAYQPQHF
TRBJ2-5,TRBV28,CANVFGTGEETQYF
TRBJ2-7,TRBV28,CASSLDKYYEQYF
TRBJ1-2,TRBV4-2,CASSQAGLGANYGYTF
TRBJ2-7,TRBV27,CASSSGSTRSYEQYF
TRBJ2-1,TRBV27,CASSQRDRALNEQFF
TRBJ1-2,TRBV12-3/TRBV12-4,CASSVTNNYGYTF
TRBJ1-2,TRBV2,CASRGQGHYYGYTF
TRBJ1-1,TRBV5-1,CASNLEGLGEAFF
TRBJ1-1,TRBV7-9,CASSLGGGMNTEAFF
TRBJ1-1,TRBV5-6,CASSDDRMNTEAFF
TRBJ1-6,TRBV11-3,CASSPGQGYNSPLHF
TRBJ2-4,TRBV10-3,CAISEYGTGDKNIQYF
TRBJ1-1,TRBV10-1,CASSPVGVNTEAFF
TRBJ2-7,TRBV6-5,CASSNSGGSFGEQYF
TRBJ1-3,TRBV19,CASSIGDRGNTIYF
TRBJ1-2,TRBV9,CASSVEDRTFGGYTF
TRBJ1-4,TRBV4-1,CASSQEGTGLEKLFF
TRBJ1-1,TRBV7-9,CASSLVRQGDTEAFF
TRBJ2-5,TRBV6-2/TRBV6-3,CASSYYGGAEETQYF
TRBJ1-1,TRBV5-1,CASSLALGRTTEAFF
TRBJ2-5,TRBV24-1,CATGQDGETQYF
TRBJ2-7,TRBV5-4,CASSLDRQVKYF